This TCR beta chain was found in a study of Ad26.COV2.S vaccination and SARS-CoV-2 variants. Study background: Participants got Ad26.COV2.S intramuscularly, once or twice 56 days apart.

On this clone itself: What it binds is unknown.

V was trimmed by 8 bases and J by 0 bases, leaving 12 bases between them. The CDR3 runs to 14 residues. CDR1 is ENHRY and CDR2 is SYGVKD in the germline V gene. Overall study findings and caveats: Marked by substantial breadth, spike-specific CD8+ and CD4+ T cell responses were reportedly seen after vaccination. Vaccinees and placebo recipients showed similar non-spike TCR breadth.

The treatment: around 19 received Ad26.COV2.S at low or high dose, single or two shots; about 5 received placebo; per-sample allocation not given. Specimen acquisition occurred on day 63 following the initial vaccine or placebo injection. Vaccine was an Ad26 vector expressing Wuhan-strain SARS-CoV-2 spike. Sequenced by immunoSEQ multiplex PCR; TCRdb stores in-frame clones only, minus some. This sample has hundreds of thousands of clones, with 75% to 90% found just once. This clonotype was sampled from a person aged 18 to 59 who received the Ad26.COV2.S COVID-19 vaccine or a placebo. The chain couples TRBV10-3 to TRBJ2-3; D unclear. The specimen comprised peripheral blood, sampled in a trial of Ad26.COV2.S vaccine versus placebo. The CDR3 protein is CAISVGYSTDTQYF. The CDR3 bases are TGTGCCATCTCCGTCGGGTATAGCACAGATACGCAGTATTTT.